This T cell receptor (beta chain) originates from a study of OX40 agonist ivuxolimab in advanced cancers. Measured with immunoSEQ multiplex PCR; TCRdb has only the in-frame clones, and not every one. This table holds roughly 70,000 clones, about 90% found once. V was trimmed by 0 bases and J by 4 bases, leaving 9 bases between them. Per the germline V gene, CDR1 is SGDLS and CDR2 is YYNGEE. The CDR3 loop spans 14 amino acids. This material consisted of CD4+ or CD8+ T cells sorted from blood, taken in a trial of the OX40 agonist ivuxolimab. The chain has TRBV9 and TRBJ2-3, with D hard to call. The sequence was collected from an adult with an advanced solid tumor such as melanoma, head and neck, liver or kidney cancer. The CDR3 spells CASSVASKADTQYF. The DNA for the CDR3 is TGTGCCAGCAGCGTAGCCAGCAAGGCAGATACGCAGTATTTT. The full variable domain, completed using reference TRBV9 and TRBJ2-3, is DSGVTQTPKHLITATGQRVTLRCSPRSGDLSVYWYQQSLDQGLQFLIQYYNGEERAKGNILERFSAQQFPDLHSELNLSSLELGDSALYFCASSVASKADTQYFGPGTRLTVL.